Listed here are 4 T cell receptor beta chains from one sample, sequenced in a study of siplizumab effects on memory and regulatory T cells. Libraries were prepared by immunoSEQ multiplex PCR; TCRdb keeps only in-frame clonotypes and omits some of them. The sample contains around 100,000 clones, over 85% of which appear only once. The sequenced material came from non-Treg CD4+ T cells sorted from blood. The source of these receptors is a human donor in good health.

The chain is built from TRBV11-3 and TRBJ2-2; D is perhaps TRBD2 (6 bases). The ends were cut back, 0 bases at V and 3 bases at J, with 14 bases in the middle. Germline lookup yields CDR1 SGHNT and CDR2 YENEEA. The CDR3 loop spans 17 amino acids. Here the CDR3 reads CASSLDRRDRHTGELFF. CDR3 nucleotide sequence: TGTGCCAGCAGCTTAGATCGGCGGGACCGACACACCGGGGAGCTGTTTTTT.

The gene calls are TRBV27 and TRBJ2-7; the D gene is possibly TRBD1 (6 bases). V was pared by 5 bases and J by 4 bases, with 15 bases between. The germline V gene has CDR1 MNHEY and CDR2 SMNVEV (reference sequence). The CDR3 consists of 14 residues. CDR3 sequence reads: CASSRGLGQYEQYF. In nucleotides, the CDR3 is TGTGCCAGCAGTAGGGGCCTCGGACAGTACGAGCAGTACTTC.

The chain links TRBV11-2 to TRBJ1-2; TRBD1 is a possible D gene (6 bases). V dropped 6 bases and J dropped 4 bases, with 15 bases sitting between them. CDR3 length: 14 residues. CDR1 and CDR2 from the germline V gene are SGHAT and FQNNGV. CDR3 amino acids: CASSEGGTGYGYTF. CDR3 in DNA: TGTGCCAGCAGTGAGGGGGGGACTGGCTATGGCTACACCTTC.

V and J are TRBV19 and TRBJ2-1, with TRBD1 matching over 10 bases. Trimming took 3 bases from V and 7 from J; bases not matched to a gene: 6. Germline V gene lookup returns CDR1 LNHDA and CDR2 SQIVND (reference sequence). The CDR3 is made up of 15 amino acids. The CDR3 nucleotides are TGTGCCAGTAGTATCCGGGACAGGGGAGGGAATGAGCAGTTCTTC. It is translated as CASSIRDRGGNEQFF.